These T cell receptor beta chains were read from a single sample in a study of T-cell memory formation after mild COVID-19. In TCRdb, the 5' RACE reads were re-called with MiXCR into one record per CDR3 protein. The table shows hundreds of thousands of distinct CDR3 sequences, with roughly 21% occurring only once. Material for sequencing was PBMCs or a T cell subset sorted from them (not recorded which). Every receptor here comes from an adult woman who had mild COVID-19 (a few samples of this study predate the infection). Cell type and time point are not known. Both conserved end residues are part of each CDR3. Each record gives: V gene, J gene, clone size, D gene, CDR3 protein, CDR3 DNA. The D gene is left open where the match is weak. Where a row states a size, it is once, few, many or the class of an expanded clone; other rows omit it.

V: TRBV9; J: TRBJ1-4; size: -; D: -; CDR3: CASSVGGPNEKLFF; DNA: TGTGCCAGCAGCGTGGGAGGGCCTAATGAAAAACTGTTTTTT
V: TRBV7-9; J: TRBJ1-1; size: -; D: -; CDR3: CASSLALGGNTEAFF; DNA: TGTGCCAGCAGCTTAGCCCTAGGCGGGAACACTGAAGCTTTCTTT
V: TRBV7-9; J: TRBJ2-5; size: few; D: TRBD2; CDR3: CASSPMGLAGGNPQETQYF; DNA: TGTGCCAGCAGTCCGATGGGACTAGCGGGAGGGAACCCTCAAGAGACCCAGTACTTC
V: TRBV4-2; J: TRBJ1-1; size: -; D: -; CDR3: CASSHLFEAFF; DNA: TGTGCCAGCAGCCACCTATTTGAAGCTTTCTTT
V: TRBV5-6; J: TRBJ1-2; size: -; D: TRBD1; CDR3: CASSLEDRSYGYTF; DNA: TGTGCCAGCAGCTTGGAGGACAGGAGCTATGGCTACACCTTC
V: TRBV18; J: TRBJ2-2; size: many; D: -; CDR3: CASSPRNTGELFF; DNA: TGTGCCAGCAGTCCTCGAAACACCGGGGAGCTGTTTTTT
V: TRBV6-5; J: TRBJ2-1; size: -; D: -; CDR3: CASSRPRSKSYNEQFF; DNA: TGTGCCAGCAGTCGCCCGCGGAGTAAGTCATACAATGAGCAGTTCTTC
V: TRBV7-9; J: TRBJ2-1; size: few; D: TRBD2; CDR3: CASSPRRAGYDNEQFF; DNA: TGTGCCAGCAGCCCTCGGAGAGCGGGATACGACAATGAGCAGTTCTTC
V: TRBV7-9; J: TRBJ2-1; size: few; D: TRBD2; CDR3: CASSLGLAVINEQFF; DNA: TGTGCCAGCAGCTTGGGACTAGCGGTAATCAATGAGCAGTTCTTC
V: TRBV10-3; J: TRBJ2-3; size: -; D: TRBD1; CDR3: CAISADREDTDTQYF; DNA: TGTGCCATCAGTGCGGACAGGGAGGACACAGATACGCAGTATTTT
V: TRBV12-5; J: TRBJ2-1; size: -; D: -; CDR3: CASGLEGSQPDGSYNEQFF; DNA: TGTGCTAGTGGTCTGGAGGGATCCCAACCGGACGGCTCCTACAATGAGCAGTTCTTC
V: TRBV7-8; J: TRBJ2-5; size: -; D: TRBD2; CDR3: CASSLPTPRLAGDPIQETQYF; DNA: TGTGCCAGCAGCTTACCTACTCCAAGACTAGCGGGGGACCCGATCCAAGAGACCCAGTACTTC
V: TRBV29-1; J: TRBJ2-3; size: -; D: -; CDR3: CSVEAGPATDTQYF; DNA: TGCAGCGTTGAGGCGGGACCCGCGACAGATACGCAGTATTTT
V: TRBV7-6; J: TRBJ2-1; size: -; D: -; CDR3: CASSLEGMSSYNEQFF; DNA: TGTGCCAGCAGCTTAGAGGGTATGAGCTCCTACAATGAGCAGTTCTTC
V: TRBV24-1; J: TRBJ1-2; size: -; D: -; CDR3: CATSDLKQGDGYTF; DNA: TGTGCCACCAGTGATTTAAAACAGGGCGATGGCTACACCTTC
V: TRBV4-2; J: TRBJ2-1; size: few; D: -; CDR3: CASSQDWQGIYNEQFF; DNA: TGTGCCAGCAGCCAAGATTGGCAGGGGATCTACAATGAGCAGTTCTTC
V: TRBV7-9; J: TRBJ1-1; size: few; D: -; CDR3: CASTSERVTEAFF; DNA: TGTGCCAGCACCTCCGAGAGAGTCACTGAAGCTTTCTTT
V: TRBV27; J: TRBJ1-1; size: -; D: -; CDR3: CASRPGHMNTEAFF; DNA: TGTGCCAGCAGACCCGGACACATGAACACTGAAGCTTTCTTT
V: TRBV5-1; J: TRBJ1-4; size: few; D: TRBD1; CDR3: CASSPDRVDEKLFF; DNA: TGCGCCAGCAGCCCCGACAGGGTGGATGAAAAACTGTTTTTT
V: TRBV5-1; J: TRBJ2-7; size: -; D: TRBD1; CDR3: CASSLGQGNSEQYF; DNA: TGCGCCAGCAGCTTAGGACAGGGGAATAGCGAGCAGTACTTC
V: TRBV12-3/TRBV12-4; J: TRBJ2-2; size: many; D: -; CDR3: CASSPGPSSGELFF; DNA: TGTGCCAGCAGTCCTGGCCCTAGCTCCGGGGAGCTGTTTTTT
V: TRBV30; J: TRBJ2-1; size: -; D: TRBD1; CDR3: CAWDRYSYNEQFF; DNA: TGTGCTTGGGACAGATACTCCTACAATGAGCAGTTCTTC
V: TRBV12-3/TRBV12-4; J: TRBJ2-2; size: -; D: TRBD2; CDR3: CASSWEGLAPGASGELFF; DNA: TGTGCCAGCAGTTGGGAGGGCCTGGCTCCCGGAGCCTCCGGGGAGCTGTTTTTT
V: TRBV12-3/TRBV12-4; J: TRBJ2-3; size: -; D: TRBD2; CDR3: CASSIRAGGADTQYF; DNA: TGTGCCAGCAGTATACGAGCGGGGGGTGCAGATACGCAGTATTTT
V: TRBV10-3; J: TRBJ2-7; size: -; D: -; CDR3: CAISSGGGEQYF; DNA: TGTGCCATCAGCTCCGGGGGCGGCGAGCAGTACTTC
V: TRBV12-3/TRBV12-4; J: TRBJ2-7; size: few; D: -; CDR3: CASRQRTGYEQYF; DNA: TGTGCCAGCAGGCAACGGACTGGATACGAGCAGTACTTC
V: TRBV25-1; J: TRBJ2-7; size: few; D: TRBD2; CDR3: CASSGFSGNLYEQYF; DNA: TGTGCCAGCAGTGGCTTCAGCGGGAATCTCTACGAGCAGTACTTC
V: TRBV20-1; J: TRBJ1-6; size: few; D: -; CDR3: CSARDQEAYWSPLHF; DNA: TGCAGTGCTAGAGATCAGGAGGCCTACTGGTCACCCCTCCACTTT
V: TRBV4-3; J: TRBJ2-5; size: few; D: -; CDR3: CASSQGLLEGGETQYF; DNA: TGCGCCAGCAGCCAAGGACTCTTAGAAGGGGGAGAGACCCAGTACTTC
V: TRBV6-1; J: TRBJ2-1; size: -; D: -; CDR3: CASSEAELSSYNEQFF; DNA: TGTGCCAGCAGTGAAGCGGAACTGAGCTCCTACAATGAGCAGTTCTTC
V: TRBV15; J: TRBJ1-6; size: -; D: -; CDR3: CATSRVTRGWSPLHF; DNA: TGTGCCACCAGCAGAGTTACAAGGGGGTGGTCACCCCTCCACTTT
V: TRBV5-6; J: TRBJ1-2; size: -; D: -; CDR3: CASSYRQTNYGYTF; DNA: TGTGCCAGCAGCTACCGACAGACAAACTATGGCTACACCTTC
V: TRBV6-5; J: TRBJ2-7; size: few; D: TRBD1; CDR3: CASSYSGTGPSHEQYF; DNA: TGTGCCAGCAGTTACTCGGGGACAGGGCCTTCGCACGAGCAGTACTTC
V: TRBV20-1; J: TRBJ1-1; size: -; D: -; CDR3: CIPSQASMNTEAFF; DNA: TGCATTCCGAGCCAGGCGTCCATGAACACTGAAGCTTTCTTT
V: TRBV9; J: TRBJ1-3; size: -; D: TRBD1; CDR3: CASSARTGAGNTIYF; DNA: TGTGCCAGCAGCGCTCGGACAGGGGCTGGAAACACCATATATTTT
V: TRBV4-1; J: TRBJ1-1; size: -; D: -; CDR3: CASSQEEPGIPSF; DNA: TGCGCCAGCAGCCAAGAAGAACCCGGAATTCCGAGCTTT
V: TRBV30; J: TRBJ1-1; size: -; D: -; CDR3: CACGRLNTEAFF; DNA: TGTGCCTGCGGCAGATTGAACACTGAAGCTTTCTTT
V: TRBV5-1; J: TRBJ2-5; size: many; D: -; CDR3: CASSLRGQETQYF; DNA: TGTGCCAGCAGCTTGAGGGGGCAAGAGACCCAGTACTTC
V: TRBV7-9; J: TRBJ2-5; size: few; D: TRBD1; CDR3: CASSFGDRRQETQYF; DNA: TGTGCCAGCAGCTTCGGGGACAGGCGGCAAGAGACCCAGTACTTC
V: TRBV24-1; J: TRBJ2-3; size: -; D: -; CDR3: CATSDPIGGDGNTDTQYF; DNA: TGTGCCACCAGTGACCCGATCGGAGGGGACGGAAACACAGATACGCAGTATTTT
V: TRBV6-5; J: TRBJ2-1; size: -; D: TRBD1; CDR3: CASSYGDRAYNEQFF; DNA: TGTGCCAGCAGTTACGGTGACAGGGCCTACAATGAGCAGTTCTTC
V: TRBV3-1; J: TRBJ2-2; size: -; D: -; CDR3: CASSYHGSRRQTGELFF; DNA: TGTGCCAGCAGCTACCACGGGAGTCGCCGCCAAACCGGGGAGCTGTTTTTT
V: TRBV7-3; J: TRBJ2-1; size: few; D: TRBD2; CDR3: CASSFIGGRGDNEQFF; DNA: TGTGCCAGCAGCTTTATTGGCGGGAGAGGGGACAATGAGCAGTTCTTC
V: TRBV5-1; J: TRBJ2-3; size: -; D: -; CDR3: CASSFIGSVDTQYF; DNA: TGCGCCAGCAGCTTCATCGGGTCCGTGGATACGCAGTATTTT
V: TRBV27; J: TRBJ2-1; size: -; D: TRBD2; CDR3: CASRRSGRGYNEQFF; DNA: TGTGCCAGCAGAAGAAGCGGGAGGGGGTACAATGAGCAGTTCTTC
V: TRBV30; J: TRBJ1-1; size: many; D: -; CDR3: CAWRTGPNTEAFF; DNA: TGTGCCTGGAGAACAGGACCGAACACTGAAGCTTTCTTT
V: TRBV6-5; J: TRBJ1-1; size: -; D: TRBD1; CDR3: CASSYRRTGEAFF; DNA: TGTGCCAGCAGTTACAGACGGACAGGTGAAGCTTTCTTT
V: TRBV28; J: TRBJ2-5; size: few; D: -; CDR3: CASSLVGVYKTQYF; DNA: TGTGCCAGCAGTCTGGTGGGTGTGTATAAGACCCAGTACTTC
V: TRBV24-1; J: TRBJ2-3; size: -; D: TRBD2; CDR3: CATSDKRGWTDTQYF; DNA: TGTGCCACCAGTGATAAGCGGGGTTGGACAGATACGCAGTATTTT
V: TRBV9; J: TRBJ1-5; size: few; D: -; CDR3: CASSVTTGTPQHF; DNA: TGTGCCAGCAGCGTGACTACAGGGACCCCCCAGCATTTT
V: TRBV12-3/TRBV12-4; J: TRBJ1-6; size: -; D: TRBD1; CDR3: CASSWGQSSYNSPLHF; DNA: TGTGCCAGCAGCTGGGGACAGAGCTCCTATAATTCACCCCTCCACTTT